This T cell receptor (beta chain) was found in a study of T cells in Graves' hyperthyroidism and ophthalmopathy. Approximately 10 ml of fresh peripheral blood supplied the PBMCs. There are a few counts of this clonotype. V lost 2 bases, J lost 2 bases, and 3 bases stayed unmatched. The CDR3 spans 14 residues. Germline loops: CDR1 SGHRS, CDR2 YFSETQ. TCR beta CDR3 region amplification was performed from RNA transcripts. Carried out on the TCR CDR3, a first-round RT-PCR used the HTBI primer set. TCRdb recomputed calls from the multiplex PCR reads with MiXCR, one row per CDR3 protein. The sample has some 620,000 distinct CDR3 sequences; around 16% are singletons.

The chain is built from TRBV5-1 and TRBJ2-7; 8 nucleotides agree with TRBD2. The TCR sequence derives from a woman aged 25 to 39 with Graves' hyperthyroidism. Sequenced input: blood. The CDR3 protein is CASSFSGVTYEQYF. DNA for the CDR3: TGCGCCAGCAGCTTTAGCGGGGTAACCTACGAGCAGTACTTC.